What follows describes a single T cell receptor (beta chain). The protocol was immunoSEQ multiplex PCR, while the TCRdb copy is restricted to in-frame clones and leaves out a portion. The sample yields over 200,000 clones, 90% seen once. The germline CDR1 and CDR2 sequences are SGHVS and FNYEAQ. Unmatched junction bases numbered 8, after V lost 6 bases and J lost 3 bases. The CDR3 length is 14 residues. This sample stems from a study of cytomegalovirus exposure and HLA in healthy donors. The chain combines TRBV7-6 with TRBJ2-7; 7 nucleotides align to TRBD1. This TCR was recovered from a woman between 18 and 29 years old in good health and CMV-seronegative. The sample consisted of PBMCs. CDR3 coding DNA: TGTGCCAGCAGTCCGAGGACAGGATTCTACGAGCAGTACTTC. It translates to CASSPRTGFYEQYF.